This is a list of T cell receptor beta chains from one sample in a study of blood T cells in healthy people across ages. TCRdb re-called the 5' RACE reads with MiXCR, one entry per CDR3 protein. The sample lists over a million distinct CDR3 sequences; roughly 43% were seen once. Input material: blood. The receptor source for this set is a woman between 18 and 29 years old in good health. The CDR3 runs from the conserved cysteine through the conserved F or W. The D gene is left open where the match is weak. Clone sizes are given selectively: once, few, many, or a class where the clone is expanded.

clone_size	v_call	j_call	d_call	cdr3_aa	cdr3_nt
few	TRBV4-1	TRBJ2-2	NA	CASSQVQNTGELFF	TGCGCCAGCAGCCAAGTTCAGAACACCGGGGAGCTGTTTTTT
NA	TRBV5-1	TRBJ1-6	TRBD1	CASSLVGTGGNNSPLHF	TGCGCCAGCAGCTTGGTAGGGACAGGGGGCAACAATTCACCCCTCCACTTT
NA	TRBV9	TRBJ2-7	NA	CASSVVGFYNEQYF	TGTGCCAGCAGCGTAGTAGGGTTCTACAATGAGCAGTACTTC
NA	TRBV11-2	TRBJ2-3	NA	CASGTWDTDTQYF	TGTGCCAGCGGGACATGGGACACAGATACGCAGTATTTT
NA	TRBV2	TRBJ2-3	TRBD1	CASRAMDRAADTQYF	TGTGCCAGCAGGGCTATGGACAGGGCCGCAGATACGCAGTATTTT
few	TRBV7-2	TRBJ2-5	NA	CASSPRTGTHQETQYF	TGTGCCAGCAGCCCCCGGACGGGAACTCACCAAGAGACCCAGTACTTC
NA	TRBV5-1	TRBJ2-7	NA	CASSWDGSYGQYF	TGCGCCAGCAGCTGGGACGGGTCCTACGGGCAGTACTTC
NA	TRBV7-9	TRBJ1-2	NA	CASISTSNYGYTF	TGTGCCAGCATTTCAACATCTAACTATGGCTACACCTTC
NA	TRBV7-2	TRBJ2-7	TRBD1	CASSGGQAPFYEQYF	TGTGCCAGCAGCGGAGGACAGGCTCCCTTTTACGAGCAGTACTTC
NA	TRBV18	TRBJ1-1	NA	CASSPSANTEAFF	TGTGCCAGCTCACCCTCTGCGAACACTGAAGCTTTCTTT
NA	TRBV6-6	TRBJ2-1	NA	CASSYDRGANEQFF	TGTGCCAGCAGTTATGATCGGGGGGCCAATGAGCAGTTCTTC
NA	TRBV20-1	TRBJ2-7	NA	CSSRDWVSGTYYEQYF	TGCAGTTCTAGAGATTGGGTTAGCGGAACTTACTACGAGCAGTACTTC
NA	TRBV28	TRBJ2-2	NA	CASSLPSSGVTGELFF	TGTGCCAGCAGTTTACCCTCCTCCGGGGTCACCGGGGAGCTGTTTTTT
few	TRBV12-3/TRBV12-4	TRBJ2-3	TRBD2	CASSLADPSTDTQYF	TGTGCCAGCAGTCTAGCGGATCCTAGCACAGATACGCAGTATTTT
NA	TRBV12-3/TRBV12-4	TRBJ1-5	NA	CASSLTSMNQPQHF	TGTGCCAGCAGTTTAACGTCTATGAATCAGCCCCAGCATTTT
NA	TRBV6-2/TRBV6-3	TRBJ2-7	NA	CASRRGNGEQYF	TGTGCCAGCAGACGAGGGAACGGCGAGCAGTACTTC